This TCR beta chain derives from a study of cytomegalovirus exposure and HLA in healthy donors. The wider study: The early release's HLA-typed donors yielded roughly 85 million unique TCRs. General study results and limits: Among donors in an Asian-associated ancestry cluster, a later analysis reportedly found fewer N-insertions than the approximately 700-donor mean. There was a cluster of highly shared sequence variants that was likely a sequencing artifact. Using the classifier, cytomegalovirus status was reportedly diagnosed with high specificity and sensitivity.

As regards this clone: Its antigen is not known.

The PCR had 60 Vbeta and 13 Jbeta primers. Clones were read by immunoSEQ multiplex PCR, and TCRdb kept only the in-frame ones, dropping some. The specimen's table records approximately 130,000 clones. Germline V gene lookup returns CDR1 MNHNS and CDR2 SASEGT. There are 13 residues in the CDR3. J was trimmed by 2 bases and V by 4 bases; bases with no gene match: 1. The clonotype comes from a woman aged 55-70 years in good health and CMV-seronegative. Sequencing was done on a sample of PBMCs. The chain employs TRBV6-1 and TRBJ2-5, with 7 bases lining up with TRBD1. The CDR3: CASSGGQQETQYF. The CDR3 coding sequence is TGTGCCAGCAGTGGGGGACAGCAAGAGACCCAGTACTTC.